This T cell receptor beta chain was retrieved from a study of T cells in localized non-small cell lung cancer. Study-wide points: Within adjacent lung there appeared a median approximately 60 of the top 100 tumor clones. Uninvolved adjacent lung showed the highest T cell clonality, exceeding tumor. Density of T cells in blood, when higher, went with longer overall survival. The study sequenced only one region of the tumor. As a result, intratumor heterogeneity could not be excluded and remains possible.

Germline CDR1 MNHGY, CDR2 SAAAGT. The CDR3 is 14 amino acids. V lost 2 bases to trimming and J lost 5 bases, with 12 bases between them. The method was immunoSEQ multiplex PCR; TCRdb's version includes in-frame clones alone and lacks a portion of them. The sample yields 10,000 to 13,000 clones, approximately 48% seen once. The table lists this clone with a few counts. Its matching antigen is unknown. The clonotype originates from a woman aged 40-69 years with stage II squamous cell lung carcinoma. The chain combines TRBV6-8 with TRBJ2-5; perhaps D is TRBD1 or TRBD2 (6 bases each). The sample was lymph node tissue, taken before any cancer treatment. CDR3 nucleotides: TGTGCCAGCAGTTACATGGGGGCGGGGGAGACCCAGTACTTC. Residues: CASSYMGAGETQYF.